This TCR beta chain was obtained from a study of Ad26.COV2.S vaccination and SARS-CoV-2 variants. Study-level results: Vaccine recipients showed a spike-specific TCR breadth that was higher than in placebo recipients.

Notes on this clone: Its antigen is unidentified.

Clones were read by immunoSEQ multiplex PCR, and TCRdb kept only the in-frame ones, dropping some. In the table there are roughly 510,000 clones, around nine tenths of which are singletons. CDR3 length equals 11 residues. V was trimmed by 4 bases and J by 2 bases, leaving 4 bases between them. Germline-derived CDR1 and CDR2 are SGHRS and YFSETQ. Treatment denoted: about 20 received Ad26.COV2.S at low or high dose, single or two shots; roughly 5 received placebo; per-sample allocation not given. Repertoires come from day 63 after the first vaccine or placebo injection. The sample here was peripheral blood, taken in a trial of Ad26.COV2.S vaccine versus placebo. The chain couples TRBV5-1 to TRBJ2-7; no firm D call. This receptor was obtained from a person between 18 and 65 years old who received the Ad26.COV2.S COVID-19 vaccine or a placebo. CDR3: CASSPTYEQYF. In nucleotides, the CDR3 is TGCGCCAGCAGCCCGACCTACGAGCAGTACTTC.